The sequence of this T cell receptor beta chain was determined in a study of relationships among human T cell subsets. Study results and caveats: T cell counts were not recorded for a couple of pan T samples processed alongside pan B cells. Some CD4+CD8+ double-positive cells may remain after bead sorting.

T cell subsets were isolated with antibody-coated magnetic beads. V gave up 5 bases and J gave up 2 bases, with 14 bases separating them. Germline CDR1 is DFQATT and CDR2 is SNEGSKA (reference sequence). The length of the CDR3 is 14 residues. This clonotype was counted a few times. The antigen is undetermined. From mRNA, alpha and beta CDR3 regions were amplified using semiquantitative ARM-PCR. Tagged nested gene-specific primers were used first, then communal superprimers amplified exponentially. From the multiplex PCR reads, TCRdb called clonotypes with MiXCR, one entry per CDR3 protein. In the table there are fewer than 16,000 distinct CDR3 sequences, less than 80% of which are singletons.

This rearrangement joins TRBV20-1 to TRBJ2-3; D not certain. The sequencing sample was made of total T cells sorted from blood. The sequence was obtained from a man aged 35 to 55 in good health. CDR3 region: CSAVVGGLTDTQYF. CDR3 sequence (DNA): TGCAGTGCTGTAGTGGGCGGTCTCACAGATACGCAGTATTTT.